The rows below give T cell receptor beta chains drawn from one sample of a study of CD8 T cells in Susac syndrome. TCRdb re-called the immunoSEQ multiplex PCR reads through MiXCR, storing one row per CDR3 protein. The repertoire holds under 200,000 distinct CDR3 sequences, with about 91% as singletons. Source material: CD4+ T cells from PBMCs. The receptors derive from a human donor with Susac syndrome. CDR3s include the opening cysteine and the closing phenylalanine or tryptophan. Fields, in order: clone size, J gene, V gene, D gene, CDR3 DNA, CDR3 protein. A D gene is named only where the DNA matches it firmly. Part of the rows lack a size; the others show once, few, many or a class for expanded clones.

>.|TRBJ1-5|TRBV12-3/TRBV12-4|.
TGTGCCAGCAGTTTAAGTGCCGACAGGAGCAATCAGCCCCACCATTTT
CASSLSADRSNQPHHF
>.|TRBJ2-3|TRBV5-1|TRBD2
TGCGCCAGCACTCTAGCGGGAGGGCGATCCACAGATACGCAGTATTTT
CASTLAGGRSTDTQYF
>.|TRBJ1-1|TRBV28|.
TGTGCCAGCAGCTCCCCCGTGGAGGGGAACACTGAAGCTTTCTTT
CASSSPVEGNTEAFF
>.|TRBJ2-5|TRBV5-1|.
TGCGCCAGCAGCTTGACAGTAGCCCAAGAGACCCAGTACTTC
CASSLTVAQETQYF
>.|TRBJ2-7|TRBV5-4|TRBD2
TGTGCCAGCAGCTTGGCTCCGGGACTAGCGGACGAGCAGTACTTC
CASSLAPGLADEQYF
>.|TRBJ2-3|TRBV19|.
TGTGCCAGTAGAGAGGAACCCACAGATACGCAGTATTTT
CASREEPTDTQYF
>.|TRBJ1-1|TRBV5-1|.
TGCGCCAGCAGCTTGGTCGGGGGGCGCGAAACTGAAGCTTTCTTT
CASSLVGGRETEAFF
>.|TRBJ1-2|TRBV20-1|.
TGCAGTGGGTCAGCGTGGGGGAATTATGGCTACACCTTC
CSGSAWGNYGYTF
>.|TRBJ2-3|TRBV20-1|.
TGCAGTGCTAGAGAACGGCCAGAATACACAGATACGCAGTATTTT
CSARERPEYTDTQYF
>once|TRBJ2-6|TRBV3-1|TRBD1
TGTGCCAGCCACCCGGGACAGGGGGAATCTGGGGCCAACGTCCTGACTTTC
CASHPGQGESGANVLTF
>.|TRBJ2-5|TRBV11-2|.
TGTGCCAGCAGCTTCTTGCCTAGGGCTGGGGGAGAGACCCAGTACTTC
CASSFLPRAGGETQYF
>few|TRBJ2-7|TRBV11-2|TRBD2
TGTGCCAGCAGCTCCCCGACTAGCGGCTACGAGCAGTACTTC
CASSSPTSGYEQYF
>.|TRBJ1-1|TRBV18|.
TGTGCCAGCTCACCAGGGAAGGTGAACACTGAAGCTTTCTTT
CASSPGKVNTEAFF
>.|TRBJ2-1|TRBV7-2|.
TGTGCCAGCAGCAGATCAACGACGGAGAATGAGCAGTTCTTC
CASSRSTTENEQFF
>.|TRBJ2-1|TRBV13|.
TGTGCCAGCAGCTGGGGGGAACTCTCCTACAATGAGCAGTTCTTC
CASSWGELSYNEQFF
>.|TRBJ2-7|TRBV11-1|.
TGTGCCAGCAGCCTGGAGGGAGGAAACTACGAGCAGTACTTC
CASSLEGGNYEQYF
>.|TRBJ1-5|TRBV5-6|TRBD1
TGTGCCAGCAGCCGGGGACAGGGTAACAATCAGCCCCAGCATTTT
CASSRGQGNNQPQHF
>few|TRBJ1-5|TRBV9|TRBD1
TGTGCCAGCAGCGCCCAGGGGGGAAGCAATCAGCCCCAGCATTTT
CASSAQGGSNQPQHF
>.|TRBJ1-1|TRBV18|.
TGTGCCAGCTCATCAGGGGTGGAAACTGAAGCTTTCTTT
CASSSGVETEAFF
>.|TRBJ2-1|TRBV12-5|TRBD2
TGTGCTAGTGGTTTGTGGACTAGCGGGAGGATCCAGCAGTTCTTC
CASGLWTSGRIQQFF
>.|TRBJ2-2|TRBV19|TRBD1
TGTGCCAGTAGTATAGCAGGGGGCGCGAACACCGGGGAGCTGTTTTTT
CASSIAGGANTGELFF
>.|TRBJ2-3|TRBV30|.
TGTGCCTCCCGACCCGTTTCGACTACAGATACGCAGTATTTT
CASRPVSTTDTQYF
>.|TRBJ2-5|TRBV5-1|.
TGCGCCAGCAGCTTGGCCTACAGGGAGACCCAGTACTTC
CASSLAYRETQYF
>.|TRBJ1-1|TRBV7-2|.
TGTGCCAGCAGCTCCTCCTGGGGCGGCATGAACACTGAAGCTTTCTTT
CASSSSWGGMNTEAFF